Below are 27 T cell receptor beta chains sequenced from a single sample in a study of identical twins. TCRdb reprocessed the 5' RACE reads via MiXCR and lists one record per CDR3 protein. Seen here are some 590,000 distinct CDR3 sequences, roughly 9.9% observed once, and the top ten hold roughly 3%. Separately, the same data were catalogued under a study of yellow fever vaccine responses in identical twins.

Sequencing used PBMCs. These receptors all stem from a woman between 18 and 30 years old in good health.

This clonotype showed up many times. The V call is TRBV28, the J call TRBJ2-1, with TRBD1 matching 7 bases. V was pared by 7 bases and J by 3 bases, with 9 bases of the junction left unmatched. This CDR3 spans 15 amino acids. Germline values: CDR1 MDHEN, CDR2 SYDVKM. The CDR3 reads CASICRDSVYNEQFF. The DNA of the CDR3 is TGTGCCAGCATCTGCCGGGACAGTGTCTACAATGAGCAGTTCTTC.

The chain couples TRBV4-3 to TRBJ2-1, with D possibly being TRBD2 (5 bases). The V gene lost 3 bases and the J gene lost 7 bases, with 16 bases spanning the gap. This CDR3 has 15 amino acids. Germline V CDR1 and CDR2: LGHNA, YSLEER. The CDR3 region is CASSHSGIQMNEQFF. The CDR3 nucleotides read TGCGCCAGCAGCCACTCCGGGATACAGATGAATGAGCAGTTCTTC.

This clonotype was seen a few times. The J gene is TRBJ2-5, the V gene TRBV9, with TRBD1 matching 10 bases. Germline V gives CDR1 SGDLS, CDR2 YYNGEE. With 5 bases clipped from V and 1 base from J, the junction kept 11 bases outside the gene matches. The CDR3 runs 17 residues. CDR3 bases: TGTGCCAGCAGTAGACTACCGGGACAGGGGTTCCAAGAGACCCAGTACTTC. Translating gives CASSRLPGQGFQETQYF.

There are many counts of this clonotype. J is TRBJ1-2 and V is TRBV7-2, with TRBD1 matching 10 bases. Germline CDR1 is SGHTA and CDR2 is FQGNSA. This CDR3 is 15 amino acids long. The V gene end was trimmed by 5 bases and the J gene end by 7 bases; junction bases not matched to a gene: 10. The CDR3 bases are TGTGCCAGCAGCATCGACAGGGGGCGCGGATCTGGCTACACCTTC. This encodes CASSIDRGRGSGYTF.

There are many counts of this clonotype. The chain has TRBV27 and TRBJ2-5; D is possibly TRBD1 or TRBD2 (6 bases each). The CDR3 is 15 residues long. Per germline, CDR1 MNHEY and CDR2 SMNVEV (reference sequence). Trimming shortened V by 4 bases and J by 5 bases, and 17 bases separated the two germline ends. The DNA for the CDR3 is TGTGCCAGCAGTTCCCAACCGACTAGGGGGGAGACCCAGTACTTC. It specifies CASSSQPTRGETQYF.

This chain uses TRBV3-1 with TRBJ2-5; D remains unclear. The CDR3 totals 14 residues. The ends were cut back, 2 bases at V and 4 bases at J, with 11 bases in the middle. CDR1 and CDR2 from the germline V gene are LGHDT and YNNKEL (reference sequence). The CDR3 DNA sequence: TGTGCCAGCAGCCAATCCTACGAGCCAGAGACCCAGTACTTC. It translates to CASSQSYEPETQYF.

The chain is built from TRBV5-6 and TRBJ1-2; the D is unclear. The V gene lost 0 bases and the J gene lost 8 bases, with 11 bases spanning the gap. The CDR3 is made up of 13 amino acids. Germline assignment: CDR1 SGHDT and CDR2 YYEEEE. The CDR3 sequence is CASSLEPGGGYTF. Here the CDR3 DNA reads TGTGCCAGCAGCTTGGAACCCGGAGGGGGCTACACCTTC.

This clonotype was recorded many times. This sequence joins TRBV7-2 and TRBJ2-3, with 7 bases identical to TRBD2. Germline CDR1 and CDR2: SGHTA and FQGNSA. The CDR3 is 16 residues long. Trimming at V came to 0 bases and at J to 6 bases, leaving 9 bases not matched to a gene. CDR3 nucleotides: TGTGCCAGCAGCTTAGCGCTAGGAGCGGGAAGGGATACGCAGTATTTT. It encodes CASSLALGAGRDTQYF.

This clonotype was counted at least ten times. The rearrangement uses TRBV20-1 and TRBJ2-1, with 10 bases identical to TRBD2. Trimming removed 1 base from V and 8 bases from J; junction bases left unmatched: 5. CDR1 and CDR2 from the germline V gene are DFQATT and SNEGSKA (reference sequence). This CDR3 spans 14 amino acids. CDR3 bases: TGCAGTGCTAGAGGGCTAGCGGGGGAGGATGAGCAGTTCTTC. Its translation is CSARGLAGEDEQFF.

This clonotype appeared many times. The J gene is TRBJ2-3, the V gene TRBV6-1, with a weak D call TRBD2 (6 bases). V lost 6 bases and J 1 base, leaving 14 bases between the germline ends. CDR1 MNHNS and CDR2 SASEGT come from the germline V gene. This CDR3 has 15 amino acids. The CDR3 region has the DNA TGTGCCAGCAGGCGGAGGGATTATGGCACAGATACGCAGTATTTT. Protein product: CASRRRDYGTDTQYF.

This clonotype occurred many times. This chain joins TRBV7-8 and TRBJ2-2; 7 nucleotides align to TRBD1. The CDR3 has 16 amino acids. J lost 2 bases, V lost 3 bases, and 6 bases had no gene match. Per the germline V gene, CDR1 is SGHVS and CDR2 is FQNEAQ. The CDR3, as DNA: TGTGCCAGCAGCTTGAGGGACAGATACAACACCGGGGAGCTGTTTTTT. It codes for CASSLRDRYNTGELFF.

This CDR3 is CASSVGNRLEETQYF. CDR3 coding DNA: TGTGCCAGCAGCGTAGGAAACCGCCTAGAAGAGACCCAGTACTTC. This chain joins TRBV9 and TRBJ2-5; D remains ambiguous. CDR3 length: 15 amino acids. Germline loops: CDR1 SGDLS, CDR2 YYNGEE. With 0 bases removed from V and 3 bases from J, the gap between germline ends came to 12 bases.

This clonotype turned up a few times. Since a much larger clone is just one base distant, this may be a read error. The rearrangement links TRBV7-9 to TRBJ2-7; unclear D gene. Trimming took 1 base from V and 6 from J, leaving 4 bases between them. This CDR3 is 11 amino acids long. Germline CDR1 reads SEHNR; CDR2 reads FQNEAQ (reference sequence). Here the CDR3 reads CASSLDLEQYF. CDR3 in DNA: TGTGCCAGCAGCTTAGACCTCGAGCAGTACTTC.

The V call is TRBV7-9, the J call TRBJ2-1; 10 bases fit TRBD2. Germline CDR1 reads SEHNR; CDR2 reads FQNEAQ (reference sequence). The V and J ends lost 3 bases and 6 bases, in that order; junction bases with no gene match: 8. The CDR3 has 16 amino acids. The CDR3 coding sequence is TGTGCCAGCAGCTTGAGCGGCGCTAGCGGGGGCAATGAGCAGTTCTTC. Its translation is CASSLSGASGGNEQFF. The full variable domain, rest sourced from reference TRBV7-9 and TRBJ2-1, is DTGVSQNPRHKITKRGQNVTFRCDPISEHNRLYWYRQTLGQGPEFLTYFQNEAQLEKSRLLSDRFSAERPKGSFSTLEIQRTEQGDSAMYLCASSLSGASGGNEQFFGPGTRLTVL.

In this sample, this clonotype turned up a few times. The chain carries TRBV20-1 and TRBJ2-5; 7 positions agree with TRBD1. Per the germline V gene, CDR1 is DFQATT and CDR2 is SNEGSKA (reference sequence). After removal of 6 bases from V and 5 bases from J, the junction contained 9 bases not matched to a gene. The CDR3 sequence is 13 residues long. The CDR3 nucleotides are TGCAGTGCAGGGGGCTCAGTGGTGGAGACCCAGTACTTC. It yields the protein CSAGGSVVETQYF.

This clonotype has ten or more counts. The genes are TRBV7-8 and TRBJ2-5; D gene uncertain. CDR1 is SGHVS, CDR2 FQNEAQ, per germline. Deletions cut 6 bases from V and 5 bases from J, with 13 bases between. CDR3 length equals 13 residues. The CDR3, as DNA: TGTGCCAGCAGGAGTAGTCGAGTGGAGACCCAGTACTTC. It is translated as CASRSSRVETQYF. The full variable domain, rest sourced from reference TRBV7-8 and TRBJ2-5, is GAGVSQSPRYKVAKRGQDVALRCDPISGHVSLFWYQQALGQGPEFLTYFQNEAQLDKSGLPSDRFFAERPEGSVSTLKIQRTQQEDSAVYLCASRSSRVETQYFGPGTRLLVL.

This clonotype was seen only a few times. The chain uses TRBV5-1 and TRBJ2-7, with D perhaps matching TRBD1 (6 bases). Germline V gives CDR1 SGHRS, CDR2 YFSETQ. V lost 7 bases, J lost 2 bases, and 13 bases lay in between. There are 13 residues in the CDR3. CDR3 amino acids: CASAEQGTYEQYF. CDR3 coding DNA: TGCGCCAGCGCAGAACAGGGAACCTACGAGCAGTACTTC.

This clonotype occurred a few times. The chain joins TRBV11-1 to TRBJ2-5, with 14 nucleotides matching TRBD2. V shed 5 bases and J 5 bases; nucleotides not matched to a gene: 22. The CDR3 loop spans 21 amino acids. Germline loops: CDR1 SGHAT, CDR2 FQDESV (reference sequence). This chain's CDR3 is CASSLLRDFAGTSGSSETQYF. The CDR3 coding sequence is TGTGCCAGCAGCCTCCTAAGGGACTTCGCCGGGACTAGCGGGAGTAGTGAGACCCAGTACTTC. The variable domain in full, with the rest retrieved from reference TRBV11-1 and TRBJ2-5, is EAEVAQSPRYKITEKSQAVAFWCDPISGHATLYWYRQILGQGPELLVQFQDESVVDDSQLPKDRFSAERLKGVDSTLKIQPAELGDSAMYLCASSLLRDFAGTSGSSETQYFGPGTRLLVL.

This clonotype has a count of ten or more. The chain employs TRBV12-3 or TRBV12-4 and TRBJ2-3; TRBD1 agrees at 8 bases. Losses at the gene ends were 1 base for V and 1 base for J; bases not matched to a gene: 4. The CDR3 spans 16 residues. The CDR3 region is CASSLDPGQGTDTQYF. In DNA, the CDR3 is TGTGCCAGCAGTTTAGATCCGGGACAGGGCACAGATACGCAGTATTTT.

Details on this clonotype: Relative to the germline gene, one junction end is altered; a read error may explain this. The J gene is TRBJ2-2, the V gene TRBV12-3 or TRBV12-4; D is possibly TRBD2 (5 bases). The CDR3 is made up of 18 amino acids. DNA of the CDR3: TGTGCCTGCAGTTTAGCGCGAGTTTCGCGGAGGAACACCGGGGAGCTGTTTTTT. Amino acid sequence: CACSLARVSRRNTGELFF.

This clonotype was seen ten or more times. The rearrangement uses TRBV28 and TRBJ2-1; D call uncertain. CDR3 length: 14 residues. Germline loops: CDR1 MDHEN, CDR2 SYDVKM. V dropped 6 bases and J dropped 3 bases, with 12 bases sitting between them. Here the CDR3 reads CASSPIRLYNEQFF. The CDR3 DNA sequence: TGTGCCAGCAGCCCCATACGGCTCTACAATGAGCAGTTCTTC. Based on the CDR3 plus reference TRBV28 and TRBJ2-1, the full variable domain is DVKVTQSSRYLVKRTGEKVFLECVQDMDHENMFWYRQDPGLGLRLIYFSYDVKMKEKGDIPEGYSVSREKKERFSLILESASTNQTSMYLCASSPIRLYNEQFFGPGTRLTVL.

The gene calls are TRBV4-1 and TRBJ2-1; 12 bases map to TRBD2. The CDR3 spans 16 residues. With 1 base clipped from V and 7 bases from J, the junction kept 5 bases outside the gene matches. Germline CDR1 and CDR2: MGHRA and YSYEKL. The chain's CDR3 is CASSQVLTSGRNEQFF. CDR3 sequence (DNA): TGCGCCAGCAGCCAAGTCTTAACTAGCGGGAGGAATGAGCAGTTCTTC.

This clonotype was counted a few times. The rearrangement uses TRBV18 and TRBJ1-2, with a possible D match to TRBD1 (6 bases). Trimming pared 2 bases from V and 2 bases from J, leaving 9 bases between. The CDR3 is 14 residues long. CDR1 and CDR2 from the germline V gene are KGHSH and LQKENI. CDR3 coding DNA: TGTGCCAGCTCACCAGCGGGACAAAACTATGGCTACACCTTC. Its protein is CASSPAGQNYGYTF.

This clonotype was observed once. The chain has TRBV2 and TRBJ2-3; TRBD2 agrees at 13 bases. CDR1 is SNHLY and CDR2 is FYNNEI in the germline V gene. The CDR3 consists of 18 residues. V shed 10 bases and J 1 base; nucleotides not matched to a gene: 14. In DNA, the CDR3 is TGTGCCATCTGTTTTAAAGGACTAGCGGGAGTCGGCACAGATACGCAGTATTTT. Translation: CAICFKGLAGVGTDTQYF.

This clonotype was detected ten times or more. The CDR3 DNA is TGCAGTGCTCTGACTAGCGGGAGTTCGAATGAGCAGTTCTTC. As protein: CSALTSGSSNEQFF. The chain recombines TRBV20-1 with TRBJ2-1; 12 nucleotides align to TRBD2. Per germline, CDR1 DFQATT and CDR2 SNEGSKA (reference sequence). J was trimmed by 7 bases and V by 5 bases; bases with no gene match: 6. The CDR3 spans 14 residues.

V usage is TRBV2 and J usage is TRBJ2-7; possibly TRBD1 or TRBD2 for D (6 bases each). CDR1 and CDR2 from the germline V gene are SNHLY and FYNNEI. Trimming took off 0 bases at V and 6 bases at J, with 12 bases between the two ends. The CDR3 totals 14 residues. The CDR3 nucleotides are TGTGCCAGCAGTGAAGCAGGGGGAGGTTGCGAGCAGTACTTC. Protein: CASSEAGGGCEQYF. Complete variable domain (other parts from reference TRBV2 and TRBJ2-7): EPEVTQTPSHQVTQMGQEVILRCVPISNHLYFYWYRQILGQKVEFLVSFYNNEISEKSEIFDDQFSVERPDGSNFTLKIRSTKLEDSAMYFCASSEAGGGCEQYFGPGTRLTVT.

This clonotype has more than one count but fewer than ten. The genes are TRBV7-9 and TRBJ2-3; 7 bases are a match to TRBD1. Germline CDR1 and CDR2: SEHNR and FQNEAQ (reference sequence). The CDR3 loop spans 17 amino acids. The J segment lost 0 bases and the V segment lost 3 bases, leaving 9 bases of the junction unmatched. In DNA, the CDR3 is TGTGCCAGCAGCTTTGGGACAGCACTATTTAGCACAGATACGCAGTATTTT. This encodes CASSFGTALFSTDTQYF.